These 11 T cell receptor beta chains were all obtained from the same sample, sequenced in a study of blood T cell repertoires in COVID-19. The protocol was immunoSEQ multiplex PCR, while the TCRdb copy is restricted to in-frame clones and leaves out a portion. In the table there are 150,000 to 200,000 clones, roughly 82% of which are singletons. The sequencing sample was made of PBMCs or T cells enriched from blood (not recorded which). All receptors derive from an older woman with acute COVID-19.

J is TRBJ1-3 and V is TRBV2, with a tentative D call TRBD1 (5 bases). The germline V and J ends were trimmed by 6 bases and 7 bases, with 10 bases remaining between them. CDR3 length: 12 residues. Per the germline V gene, CDR1 is SNHLY and CDR2 is FYNNEI. The CDR3 sequence is CASRFQGNTIYF. CDR3 bases: TGTGCCAGCAGATTTCAGGGTAACACCATATATTTT.

The chain employs TRBV18 and TRBJ1-2, with 7 bases that match TRBD1. The CDR3 length is 13 residues. The V gene's germline CDR1 is KGHSH and CDR2 LQKENI. V lost 3 bases and J lost 8; bases outside the gene matches: 6. CDR3 nucleotides: TGTGCCAGCTCACCCCCGACAGGGCGCGGCTACACCTTC. Residues: CASSPPTGRGYTF.

V is TRBV4-3 and J is TRBJ1-5; D is unclear. V dropped 3 bases and J dropped 10 bases, with 16 bases sitting between them. This CDR3 has 14 residues. Germline CDR1 LGHNA, CDR2 YSLEER. For the CDR3, the DNA is TGCGCCAGCAGCCAGGGCATCGCTCAGGAACCCCAGCATTTT. Encoded protein: CASSQGIAQEPQHF.

This clone was counted at least ten times. The chain uses TRBV28 and TRBJ2-1, with a weak D call TRBD1 (6 bases). Germline lookup yields CDR1 MDHEN and CDR2 SYDVKM. V gave up 6 bases and J gave up 12 bases, with 24 bases separating them. This CDR3 contains 15 residues. The chain's CDR3 is CASSDFAFGGEGQFF. CDR3 coding DNA: TGTGCCAGCAGCGATTTCGCCTTTGGGGGCGAGGGGCAGTTCTTC.

V is TRBV13 and J is TRBJ2-3, with TRBD2 matching 10 bases. From germline, CDR1 is PRHDT and CDR2 FYEKMQ (reference sequence). CDR3 length: 17 amino acids. J lost 2 bases, V lost 5 bases, and 10 bases had no gene match. For the CDR3, the DNA is TGTGCCAGCAGCACAATACTAGCGGGGACTTACACAGATACGCAGTATTTT. Its protein product is CASSTILAGTYTDTQYF.

The V and J genes are TRBV28 and TRBJ1-2; 8 positions agree with TRBD1. This CDR3 has 12 amino acids. Trimming cost V 4 bases and J 8 bases; bases outside gene matches: 3. Germline V gives CDR1 MDHEN, CDR2 SYDVKM. CDR3 in amino acids: CASSSGGRGYTF. CDR3 DNA: TGTGCCAGCAGTTCAGGGGGCAGAGGCTACACCTTC.

This clone was recorded a few times. The J gene is TRBJ2-1, the V gene TRBV7-9; D is perhaps TRBD2 (5 bases). CDR3 size: 15 residues. With 4 bases removed from V and 7 bases from J, the gap between germline ends came to 17 bases. Per germline, CDR1 SEHNR and CDR2 FQNEAQ (reference sequence). The CDR3, as DNA: TGTGCCAGCAGCTCGTCGGGGTACGGAAGTAATGAGCAGTTCTTC. This encodes CASSSSGYGSNEQFF.

The J gene is TRBJ2-5, the V gene TRBV7-9; tentative D call: TRBD2 (6 bases). CDR1 is SEHNR and CDR2 is FQNEAQ in the germline V gene (reference sequence). CDR3 length: 14 amino acids. Trimming cost V 2 bases and J 8 bases, with 15 bases left between them. Written as DNA, the CDR3 is TGTGCCAGCAGCTTACGGGGGAGCATCGATACCCAGTACTTC. Translated: CASSLRGSIDTQYF.

About this clone: This sample includes further DNA sequences coding for the same CDR3. This chain uses TRBV4-3 with TRBJ2-3; tentatively, D is TRBD1 (6 bases). This CDR3 has 14 residues. The V end was cut by 1 base, the J end by 1 base, with 6 bases between. In germline, CDR1 is LGHNA, CDR2 YSLEER. The CDR3 nucleotides read TGCGCCAGCAGCCAAGCAGGGGGCACAGATACGCAGTATTTT. Translating it yields CASSQAGGTDTQYF.

The chain uses TRBV9 and TRBJ2-3; possible D gene TRBD2, 5 bases. The CDR3 is 18 residues long. V was clipped by 0 bases and J by 0 bases, with 17 bases between them. The germline CDR1 and CDR2 sequences are SGDLS and YYNGEE. The CDR3 region has the DNA TGTGCCAGCAGCGTAGCGGGAAACCCGGGAAGGAGCACAGATACGCAGTATTTT. It is translated as CASSVAGNPGRSTDTQYF.

This clone was counted a few times. The J gene is TRBJ1-2, the V gene TRBV12-3 or TRBV12-4; D is perhaps TRBD1 (6 bases). This CDR3 is built from 13 residues. V lost 6 bases, J lost 5 bases, and 13 bases lay in between. The CDR3 DNA sequence: TGTGCCAGCAGCATCGGGACAAATTATGGCTACACCTTC. Its protein product is CASSIGTNYGYTF.